Detailed here is one T cell receptor beta chain. The CDR3 length is 12 residues. CDR1 SGHRS and CDR2 YFSETQ come from the germline V gene. Trimming took 5 bases from V and 5 from J; bases not matched to a gene: 2. It was during active infection that Seattle patients were enrolled and then longitudinally followed. In the original analysis: How many nucleated cells were present was estimated from reference gene primer amplification. Using immunoSEQ multiplex PCR, the repertoire was profiled, and TCRdb retains in-frame clones only, with some absent. The V and J calls and clone size come from that table; D and trimming were worked out from the DNA. The data contain about 220,000 clones, about 81% of them singletons. The data were taken from a study of blood T cell repertoires in COVID-19. Study at large: Nucleic acid was either cDNA or gDNA, and it came from T cells, B-cell-depleted T cells, or PBMCs.

V gene TRBV5-1 combines with J gene TRBJ2-5, with 8 bases fitting TRBD1. The sequenced sample was peripheral blood. The receptor's source is an elderly woman with COVID-19, enrolled during active disease. Here the CDR3 DNA reads TGCGCCAGCAGTTGGGACAGGGAGACCCAGTACTTC. Protein: CASSWDRETQYF.